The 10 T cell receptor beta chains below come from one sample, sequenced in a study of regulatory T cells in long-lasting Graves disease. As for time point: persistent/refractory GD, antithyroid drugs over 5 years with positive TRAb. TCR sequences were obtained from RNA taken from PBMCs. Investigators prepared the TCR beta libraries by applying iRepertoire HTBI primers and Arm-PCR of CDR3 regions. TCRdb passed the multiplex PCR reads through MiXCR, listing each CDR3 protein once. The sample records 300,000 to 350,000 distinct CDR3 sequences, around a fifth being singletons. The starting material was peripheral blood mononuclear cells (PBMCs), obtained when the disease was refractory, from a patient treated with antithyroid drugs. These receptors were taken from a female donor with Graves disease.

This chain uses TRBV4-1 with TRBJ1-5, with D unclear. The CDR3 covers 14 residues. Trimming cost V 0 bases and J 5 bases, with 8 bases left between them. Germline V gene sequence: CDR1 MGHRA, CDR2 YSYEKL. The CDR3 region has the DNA TGCGCCAGCAGCCAAGACGGGGTGGATCAGCCCCAGCATTTT. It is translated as CASSQDGVDQPQHF.

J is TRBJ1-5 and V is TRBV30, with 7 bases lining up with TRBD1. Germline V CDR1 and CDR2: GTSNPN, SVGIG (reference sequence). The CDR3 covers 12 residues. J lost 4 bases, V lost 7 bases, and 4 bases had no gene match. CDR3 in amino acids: CAFSQGNQPQHF. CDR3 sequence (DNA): TGTGCCTTCTCACAGGGGAATCAGCCCCAGCATTTT.

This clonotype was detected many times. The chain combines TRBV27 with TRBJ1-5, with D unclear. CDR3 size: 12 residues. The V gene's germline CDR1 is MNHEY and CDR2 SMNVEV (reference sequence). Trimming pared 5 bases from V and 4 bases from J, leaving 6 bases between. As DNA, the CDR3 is TGTGCCAGCAGTGGACGAAATCAGCCCCAGCATTTT. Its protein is CASSGRNQPQHF.

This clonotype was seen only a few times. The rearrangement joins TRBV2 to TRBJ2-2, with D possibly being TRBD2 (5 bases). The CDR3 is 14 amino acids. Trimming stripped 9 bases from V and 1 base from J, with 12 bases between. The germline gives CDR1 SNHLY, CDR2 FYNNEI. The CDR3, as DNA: TGTGCCAGTGGCCGGGAAAAGAACACCGGGGAGCTGTTTTTT. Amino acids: CASGREKNTGELFF.

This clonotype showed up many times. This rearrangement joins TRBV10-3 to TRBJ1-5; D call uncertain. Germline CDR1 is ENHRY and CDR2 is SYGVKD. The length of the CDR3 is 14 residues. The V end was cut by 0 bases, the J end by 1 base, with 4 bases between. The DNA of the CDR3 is TGTGCCATCAGTGAGTCCGGGAGCAATCAGCCCCAGCATTTT. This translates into CAISESGSNQPQHF.

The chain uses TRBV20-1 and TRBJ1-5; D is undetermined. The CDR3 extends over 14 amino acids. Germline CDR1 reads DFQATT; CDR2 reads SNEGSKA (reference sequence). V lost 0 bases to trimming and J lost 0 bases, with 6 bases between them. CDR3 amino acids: CSARDLRSNQPQHF. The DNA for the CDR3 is TGCAGTGCTAGAGATCTGCGTAGCAATCAGCCCCAGCATTTT.

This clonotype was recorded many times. For the CDR3, the DNA is TGTGCCAGCAGTTTCAGGGACAGGCGCCATCAGCCCCAGCATTTT. It codes for CASSFRDRRHQPQHF. The genes are TRBV12-3 or TRBV12-4 and TRBJ1-5; 8 positions agree with TRBD1. CDR3 length: 15 amino acids. V gave up 3 bases and J gave up 5 bases; unmatched junction bases: 6.

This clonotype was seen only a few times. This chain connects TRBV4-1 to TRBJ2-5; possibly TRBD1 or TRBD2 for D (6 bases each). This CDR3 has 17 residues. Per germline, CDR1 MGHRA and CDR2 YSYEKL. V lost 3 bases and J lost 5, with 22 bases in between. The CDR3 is CASSQGYGRGGEETQYF. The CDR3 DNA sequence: TGCGCCAGCAGCCAGGGTTACGGGAGAGGGGGTGAGGAGACCCAGTACTTC.

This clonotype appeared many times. The CDR3 bases are TGTGCCAGCAGCGGACAGGAAGGGGAAAAACTGTTTTTT. Translation: CASSGQEGEKLFF. This sequence joins TRBV2 and TRBJ1-4; TRBD1 aligns across 7 bases. There are 13 residues in the CDR3. The junction had 6 bases not matched to a gene; V was cut back by 6 bases and J by 8 bases. The germline CDR1 and CDR2 sequences are SNHLY and FYNNEI. The full variable domain, rest sourced from reference TRBV2 and TRBJ1-4, is EPEVTQTPSHQVTQMGQEVILRCVPISNHLYFYWYRQILGQKVEFLVSFYNNEISEKSEIFDDQFSVERPDGSNFTLKIRSTKLEDSAMYFCASSGQEGEKLFFGSGTQLSVL.

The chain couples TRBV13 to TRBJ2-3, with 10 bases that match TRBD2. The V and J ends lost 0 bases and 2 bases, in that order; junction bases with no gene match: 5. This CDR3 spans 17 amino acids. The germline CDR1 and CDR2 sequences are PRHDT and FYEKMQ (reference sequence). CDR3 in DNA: TGTGCCAGCAGCTTAGGTCTAGCGGGAGTTAACACAGATACGCAGTATTTT. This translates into CASSLGLAGVNTDTQYF.